The 29 T cell receptor beta chains reported below all come from one sample, sequenced in a study of CD8 T cells in ankylosing spondylitis. TCRdb reprocessed the 5' RACE reads with MiXCR, giving one entry per CDR3 protein. The table lists about 160,000 distinct CDR3 sequences, 40% to 50% of them singletons. The sample consisted of synovial fluid, either unsorted or a sorted T cell fraction (not recorded which). The receptors stem from a male donor with ankylosing spondylitis.

In this sample, this clonotype turned up many times. The gene calls are TRBV4-3 and TRBJ2-6; D uncertain. The V end was cut by 0 bases, the J end by 0 bases, with 15 bases between. The CDR3 is 19 residues long. Germline values: CDR1 LGHNA, CDR2 YSLEER. CDR3 sequence (DNA): TGCGCCAGCAGCCAAGATTACCTTCTCCCCCACTCTGGGGCCAACGTCCTGACTTTC. Its translation is CASSQDYLLPHSGANVLTF.

V usage is TRBV9 and J usage is TRBJ2-1; D tentatively fits TRBD1 or TRBD2 (5 bases each). The CDR3 loop spans 14 amino acids. V lost 3 bases, J lost 7 bases, and 14 bases lay in between. CDR1 and CDR2 (germline): SGDLS, YYNGEE. CDR3 protein: CASSGRGVPNEQFF. CDR3 DNA sequence: TGTGCCAGCAGCGGAAGAGGGGTACCGAATGAGCAGTTCTTC.

The chain is built from TRBV10-3 and TRBJ1-2; no reliable D call. Trimming removed 4 bases at V and 4 bases at J, with 10 bases between. Germline-derived CDR1 and CDR2 are ENHRY and SYGVKD. The CDR3 has 13 residues. The CDR3 bases are TGTGCCATCAGTGGACCAAATGTCTATGGCTACACCTTC. It encodes CAISGPNVYGYTF.

In its sample, this clonotype was seen a few times. The chain carries TRBV27 and TRBJ2-1, with 14 bases fitting TRBD2. The CDR3 runs 14 residues. The germline V gene encodes CDR1 MNHEY and CDR2 SMNVEV (reference sequence). J was trimmed by 8 bases and V by 10 bases; bases with no gene match: 7. DNA for the CDR3: TGTGCCACCCGACTAGCGGGAGGGCGGGATGAGCAGTTCTTC. This translates into CATRLAGGRDEQFF.

This clonotype was seen ten or more times. V gene TRBV27 combines with J gene TRBJ1-1; a possible D gene is TRBD1 (5 bases). The CDR3 totals 15 residues. CDR1 and CDR2 (germline): MNHEY, SMNVEV (reference sequence). Trimming left V 4 bases short and J 3 bases short, with 15 bases between. The CDR3 protein is CASSSSTGLDTEAFF. CDR3 DNA: TGTGCCAGCAGTTCCTCCACAGGACTGGACACTGAAGCTTTCTTT.

This chain links TRBV7-9 with TRBJ1-1; maybe TRBD1 (6 bases). V was trimmed by 5 bases and J by 8 bases, leaving 15 bases between them. The V gene's germline CDR1 is SEHNR and CDR2 FQNEAQ (reference sequence). The CDR3 is made up of 13 amino acids. The CDR3 is CASSPTGTSEAFF. The CDR3 DNA reads as TGTGCCAGCAGCCCAACAGGGACTAGCGAAGCTTTCTTT.

The chain carries TRBV7-9 and TRBJ1-1; 7 bases map to TRBD1. Germline assignment: CDR1 SEHNR and CDR2 FQNEAQ (reference sequence). V was clipped by 4 bases and J by 1 base; unmatched bases: 0. The CDR3 totals 13 residues. The CDR3 DNA sequence: TGTGCCAGCAGCTGGGACAGGAACACTGAAGCTTTCTTT. It encodes CASSWDRNTEAFF.

V and J are TRBV6-5 and TRBJ1-2; 8 positions agree with TRBD1. The CDR3 runs 15 residues. The J segment lost 5 bases and the V segment lost 4 bases, leaving 9 bases of the junction unmatched. Germline lookup yields CDR1 MNHEY and CDR2 SVGAGI. CDR3 protein: CASSCNDRGGYGYTF. In DNA, the CDR3 is TGTGCCAGCAGTTGCAATGACAGGGGAGGGTATGGCTACACCTTC.

The chain links TRBV5-1 to TRBJ2-1, with D hard to call. Trimming pared 5 bases from V and 7 bases from J, leaving 13 bases between. CDR3 length equals 13 residues. Germline V gene lookup returns CDR1 SGHRS and CDR2 YFSETQ. The CDR3 region is CASRDRPSNEQFF. In nucleotides, the CDR3 is TGCGCCAGCAGGGATAGGCCCTCGAATGAGCAGTTCTTC. Variable domain in full (rest from reference TRBV5-1 and TRBJ2-1): KAGVTQTPRYLIKTRGQQVTLSCSPISGHRSVSWYQQTPGQGLQFLFEYFSETQRNKGNFPGRFSGRQFSNSRSEMNVSTLELGDSALYLCASRDRPSNEQFFGPGTRLTVL.

This clonotype was seen repeatedly, ten times or more. The rearrangement uses TRBV6-4 and TRBJ2-3, with D possibly being TRBD2 (6 bases). The length of the CDR3 is 15 residues. Germline V gene data show CDR1 as MRHNA and CDR2 as SNTAGT. Trimming took off 0 bases at V and 2 bases at J, with 9 bases between the two ends. CDR3 sequence: CASSDSLASTDTQYF. In DNA, the CDR3 is TGTGCCAGCAGTGACTCACTAGCCTCCACAGATACGCAGTATTTT.

Ten or more counts support this clonotype. The V call is TRBV7-6, the J call TRBJ2-3, with D perhaps TRBD1 (5 bases). The CDR3 runs 13 residues. CDR1 SGHVS and CDR2 FNYEAQ come from the germline V gene. The ends were cut back, 6 bases at V and 8 bases at J, with 15 bases in the middle. This CDR3 is CASRAAGSGTQYF. CDR3 nucleotides: TGTGCCAGCAGGGCGGCAGGGTCTGGTACGCAGTATTTT.

The V gene is TRBV12-3 or TRBV12-4, the J gene TRBJ1-2; D is unresolved. The CDR3 consists of 17 residues. The V end was cut by 5 bases, the J end by 1 base, with 20 bases between. CDR3 region: CASSTRRPFYSNYGYTF. DNA of the CDR3: TGTGCCAGCAGTACGCGCAGACCCTTTTATAGTAACTATGGCTACACCTTC.

The chain carries TRBV9 and TRBJ2-1; D unclear. The ends were cut back, 3 bases at V and 3 bases at J, with 4 bases in the middle. The CDR3 consists of 12 residues. Germline values: CDR1 SGDLS, CDR2 YYNGEE. The CDR3 region has the DNA TGTGCCAGCAGCGCCGGCTACAATGAGCAGTTCTTC. This translates into CASSAGYNEQFF.

The J gene is TRBJ1-1, the V gene TRBV7-6; TRBD1 is a possible D gene (6 bases). Germline CDR1 is SGHVS and CDR2 is FNYEAQ. This CDR3 is built from 15 residues. V was cut by 4 bases and J by 5 bases, with 17 bases left in between. This CDR3 reads CASSSRPYRDTEAFF. Written as DNA, the CDR3 is TGTGCCAGCAGCTCCCGGCCCTACAGGGATACTGAAGCTTTCTTT.

V is TRBV27 and J is TRBJ2-1; tentatively, D is TRBD2 (6 bases). Germline assignment: CDR1 MNHEY and CDR2 SMNVEV (reference sequence). This CDR3 comprises 16 residues. The V end was cut by 2 bases, the J end by 4 bases, with 15 bases between. The CDR3 DNA is TGTGCCAGCAGTTTAGTGGCGGGGCTTACATACAATGAGCAGTTCTTC. Residues: CASSLVAGLTYNEQFF.

J is TRBJ2-1 and V is TRBV29-1, with D hard to call. Per germline, CDR1 SQVTM and CDR2 ANQGSEA. V was pared by 7 bases and J by 9 bases, with 16 bases between. The CDR3 is 12 amino acids. CDR3 sequence (DNA): TGCAGCGAGGTGACACCGGGTGGTGAGCAGTTCTTC. This encodes CSEVTPGGEQFF.

The chain links TRBV7-8 to TRBJ2-7; D gene unclear. With 2 bases removed from V and 4 bases from J, the gap between germline ends came to 12 bases. This CDR3 spans 14 amino acids. CDR1 and CDR2 from the germline V gene are SGHVS and FQNEAQ. The CDR3 DNA reads TGTGCCAGCAGCTTATTAGGGCTGGATTACGAGCAGTACTTC. Its translation: CASSLLGLDYEQYF.

V usage is TRBV11-1 and J usage is TRBJ2-3; possibly TRBD2 for D (6 bases). Germline CDR1 SGHAT, CDR2 FQDESV (reference sequence). The CDR3 has 15 residues. The germline V and J ends were trimmed by 3 bases and 3 bases, with 13 bases remaining between them. Here the CDR3 reads CASSFGRGMTDTQYF. CDR3 DNA sequence: TGTGCCAGCAGCTTCGGGCGGGGTATGACAGATACGCAGTATTTT.

In DNA, the CDR3 is TGCGCCAGCAGCCAAAGGCGGGGGCCTTACTACGAGCAGTACTTC. Amino acids: CASSQRRGPYYEQYF. V gene TRBV4-1 combines with J gene TRBJ2-7; possibly TRBD2 for D (7 bases). The CDR3 is made up of 15 amino acids. The germline V gene has CDR1 MGHRA and CDR2 YSYEKL. The germline V and J ends were trimmed by 2 bases and 3 bases, with 14 bases remaining between them.

The genes are TRBV4-1 and TRBJ2-5; 13 positions match TRBD2. Germline V gene lookup returns CDR1 MGHRA and CDR2 YSYEKL. The junction had 3 bases not matched to a gene; V was cut back by 2 bases and J by 0 bases. The CDR3 loop spans 17 amino acids. The CDR3 is CASSQRTSGGNQETQYF. The CDR3 DNA reads TGCGCCAGCAGCCAACGGACTAGCGGGGGAAACCAAGAGACCCAGTACTTC.

The gene calls are TRBV12-3 or TRBV12-4 and TRBJ1-1; D perhaps matches TRBD1 (5 bases). V was shortened by 6 bases and J by 1 base, with 12 bases between the two germline ends. The CDR3 contains 14 residues. The CDR3 protein is CASSPHRGNTEAFF. In nucleotides, the CDR3 is TGTGCCAGCAGCCCCCATAGGGGGAACACTGAAGCTTTCTTT.

The V call is TRBV29-1, the J call TRBJ2-3; weak D call: TRBD1 (7 bases). The V end was cut by 4 bases, the J end by 2 bases, with 22 bases between. The germline V gene encodes CDR1 SQVTM and CDR2 ANQGSEA. The CDR3 has 17 residues. The CDR3 reads CSVAPRPGGFPTDTQYF. The CDR3 nucleotides are TGCAGCGTTGCCCCGCGGCCAGGGGGGTTCCCCACAGATACGCAGTATTTT.

The sample holds a few counts of this clonotype. The chain employs TRBV18 and TRBJ2-5; no reliable D call. Deletions cut 3 bases from V and 3 bases from J, with 8 bases between. The CDR3 loop spans 13 amino acids. Germline CDR1 is KGHSH and CDR2 is LQKENI. CDR3 in DNA: TGTGCCAGCTCACCGGAAGAGAAAGAGACCCAGTACTTC. Encoded protein: CASSPEEKETQYF.

A remark on this clonotype: Germline is not matched at one junction end, which may reflect a read error. This chain connects TRBV4-1 to TRBJ1-4; a weak D match, TRBD1 (6 bases). Germline V gene data show CDR1 as MGHRA and CDR2 as YSYEKL. The CDR3 has 14 residues. In nucleotides, the CDR3 is TGCGCCAGCAGCCAAGTCCGAGGGGGGCAAAATCTGTTTTTT. This sequence encodes CASSQVRGGQNLFF.

The J gene is TRBJ1-1, the V gene TRBV5-1; unclear D gene. From germline, CDR1 is SGHRS and CDR2 YFSETQ. V was trimmed by 3 bases and J by 0 bases, leaving 9 bases between them. The CDR3 is made up of 14 amino acids. DNA of the CDR3: TGCGCCAGCAGCTGGGGAAGAATGAACACTGAAGCTTTCTTT. Residues: CASSWGRMNTEAFF.

By proportion, this clonotype is medium-sized (0.01 to 0.1%). The chain is built from TRBV15 and TRBJ2-3; a possible D gene is TRBD2 (5 bases). CDR3 size: 14 residues. Per germline, CDR1 LNHNV and CDR2 YYDKDF (reference sequence). Trimming removed 6 bases at V and 0 bases at J, with 10 bases between. CDR3 amino acids: CATRSGTSTDTQYF. The CDR3 bases are TGTGCCACCAGGTCGGGAACCAGCACAGATACGCAGTATTTT.

V and J are TRBV27 and TRBJ2-4; maybe TRBD2 (6 bases). Per the germline V gene, CDR1 is MNHEY and CDR2 is SMNVEV (reference sequence). V gave up 2 bases and J gave up 2 bases, with 7 bases separating them. The CDR3 length is 14 residues. The CDR3 reads CASSLGGTKNIQYF. Here the CDR3 DNA reads TGTGCCAGCAGTTTAGGAGGGACCAAAAACATTCAGTACTTC.

This clonotype was recorded many times. This sequence joins TRBV28 and TRBJ2-7; 7 bases are a match to TRBD1. CDR1 and CDR2 (germline): MDHEN, SYDVKM. The CDR3 spans 16 residues. The V gene end was trimmed by 6 bases and the J gene end by 2 bases; junction bases not matched to a gene: 13. CDR3 in amino acids: CASSWTGFDGTYEQYF. The CDR3 nucleotides are TGTGCCAGCAGCTGGACAGGTTTCGACGGGACCTACGAGCAGTACTTC. Variable domain in full (rest from reference TRBV28 and TRBJ2-7): DVKVTQSSRYLVKRTGEKVFLECVQDMDHENMFWYRQDPGLGLRLIYFSYDVKMKEKGDIPEGYSVSREKKERFSLILESASTNQTSMYLCASSWTGFDGTYEQYFGPGTRLTVT.

The genes are TRBV5-1 and TRBJ2-1; tentative D call: TRBD1 (5 bases). The germline V gene has CDR1 SGHRS and CDR2 YFSETQ. The CDR3 runs 15 residues. Trimming left V 1 base short and J 7 bases short, with 15 bases between. The CDR3, as DNA: TGCGCCAGCAGCTTGTGGGGCCCCGAGGTGAATGAGCAGTTCTTC. Its translation: CASSLWGPEVNEQFF.